Below, 20 T cell receptor beta chains from the same sample are listed, as sequenced in a study of T cell repertoires in cytomegalovirus infection. MiXCR was run by TCRdb on the reads, yielding one entry per CDR3 protein. Of 830,000 or so distinct CDR3 sequences detected, over 25% appear once; the ten largest clones hold 12%. The antigens of these receptors remain unknown. Sequencing was performed on cultured CD8+ T cells from PBMCs, taken from culture after CMV antigen stimulation. These receptors all stem from a human donor in good health (CMV status not recorded). Some clones in this sample may be carry-over from other donors' samples.

This clonotype has only a few counts. The V call is TRBV28, the J call TRBJ1-5; D not certain. Per the germline V gene, CDR1 is MDHEN and CDR2 is SYDVKM. This CDR3 contains 15 residues. Trimming cost V 2 bases and J 3 bases, with 11 bases left between them. This CDR3 is CASSLKLQYNQPQHF. CDR3 nucleotide sequence: TGTGCCAGCAGTTTAAAGTTGCAGTACAATCAGCCCCAGCATTTT.

V usage is TRBV2 and J usage is TRBJ2-7; TRBD2 agrees at 8 bases. From germline, CDR1 is SNHLY and CDR2 FYNNEI. The CDR3 runs 14 residues. CDR3 nucleotide sequence: TGTGCCAACAGTGAAGCGGGAGTCTCCTACGAGCAGTACGTC. Its translation: CANSEAGVSYEQYV.

This clonotype was seen at least ten times. The chain carries TRBV4-1 and TRBJ1-1; tentative D call: TRBD1 (6 bases). The CDR3 contains 14 residues. Germline CDR1 reads MGHRA; CDR2 reads YSYEKL. Trimming removed 4 bases at V and 4 bases at J, with 13 bases between. Here the CDR3 DNA reads TGCGCCAGCAGCCTACAGGAGGGGGGCACTGAAGCTTTCTTT. Its translation: CASSLQEGGTEAFF.

This clonotype was seen repeatedly, ten times or more. The chain recombines TRBV7-9 with TRBJ2-3; 8 bases line up with TRBD2. This CDR3 comprises 17 residues. Germline loops: CDR1 SEHNR, CDR2 FQNEAQ (reference sequence). CDR3 coding DNA: TGTGCATCCGCGGGGGGATTATTGCCACCAACAATAGATACGCAGTATTTT. This codes for CASAGGLLPPTIDTQYF.

In its sample, this clonotype was seen many times. V usage is TRBV7-9 and J usage is TRBJ1-5; D gene ambiguous. This CDR3 contains 15 residues. V gave up 3 bases and J gave up 2 bases, with 11 bases separating them. Germline V CDR1 and CDR2: SEHNR, FQNEAQ (reference sequence). CDR3 sequence reads: CASSFGQYGNQPQHF. CDR3 bases: TGTGCCAGCAGCTTCGGCCAGTATGGCAATCAGCCCCAGCATTTT.

This sequence joins TRBV6-1 and TRBJ2-5; D gene unclear. Trimming shortened V by 5 bases and J by 5 bases, and 15 bases separated the two germline ends. CDR3 size: 14 residues. The germline CDR1 and CDR2 sequences are MNHNS and SASEGT. Here the CDR3 DNA reads TGTGCCAGCAGTTGGAGTCGGGTATGGGAGACCCAGTACTTC. Translation: CASSWSRVWETQYF.

This clonotype was picked up one time. The chain is built from TRBV27 and TRBJ2-7, with a tentative D call TRBD1 (6 bases). The germline gives CDR1 MNHEY, CDR2 SMNVEV (reference sequence). V lost 6 bases, J lost 1 base, and 13 bases lay in between. This CDR3 has 14 residues. The CDR3 loop reads CASRLTGNSYEQYV. The CDR3, as DNA: TGTGCCAGCAGGTTAACAGGGAATTCCTACGAGCAGTACGTC.

In this sample, this clonotype turned up many times. V and J are TRBV7-9 and TRBJ2-5; tentative D call: TRBD1 (6 bases). The germline CDR1 and CDR2 sequences are SEHNR and FQNEAQ (reference sequence). V was clipped by 5 bases and J by 2 bases, with 12 bases between them. The CDR3 runs 14 residues. CDR3 amino acids: CASSPGQIQETQYF. CDR3 bases: TGTGCCAGCAGCCCCGGACAGATTCAAGAGACCCAGTACTTC. Full variable domain (missing parts from reference TRBV7-9 and TRBJ2-5): DTGVSQNPRHKITKRGQNVTFRCDPISEHNRLYWYRQTLGQGPEFLTYFQNEAQLEKSRLLSDRFSAERPKGSFSTLEIQRTEQGDSAMYLCASSPGQIQETQYFGPGTRLLVL.

The gene calls are TRBV5-6 and TRBJ1-2; D gene uncertain. V lost 6 bases and J lost 3, with 18 bases in between. Germline V lookup: CDR1 SGHDT, CDR2 YYEEEE. The CDR3 loop spans 15 amino acids. The CDR3 coding sequence is TGTGCCAGCACCGATAATGGCAGGCCGTACTATGGCTACACCTTC. Amino acids: CASTDNGRPYYGYTF.

V and J are TRBV7-9 and TRBJ2-3; TRBD2 matches 7 bases. The CDR3 length is 16 residues. V gave up 2 bases and J gave up 2 bases; unmatched junction bases: 7. In germline, CDR1 is SEHNR, CDR2 FQNEAQ (reference sequence). The CDR3 here is CASSLKSSGYTDTQYF. CDR3 bases: TGTGCCAGCAGCTTAAAGTCTAGCGGTTACACAGATACGCAGTATTTT.

At least ten counts were recorded for this clonotype. The chain uses TRBV7-2 and TRBJ2-5, with unresolved D. Germline values: CDR1 SGHTA, CDR2 FQGNSA. Trimming stripped 2 bases from V and 4 bases from J, with 8 bases between. CDR3 length equals 13 residues. The CDR3 region is CASSLNKLETQYF. The CDR3 DNA is TGTGCCAGCAGCTTAAACAAACTAGAGACCCAGTACTTC.

The chain carries TRBV6-6 and TRBJ1-1; D not certain. V lost 6 bases to trimming and J lost 0 bases, with 14 bases between them. The CDR3 totals 15 residues. Germline V gives CDR1 MNHNY, CDR2 SVGAGI (reference sequence). CDR3 nucleotide sequence: TGTGCCAGCAGCCCAGTGGGGATAATGAACACTGAAGCTTTCTTT. This encodes CASSPVGIMNTEAFF.

This clonotype came up a few times. The chain is built from TRBV15 and TRBJ2-7; unclear D gene. Germline-derived CDR1 and CDR2 are LNHNV and YYDKDF (reference sequence). The length of the CDR3 is 14 residues. Trimming stripped 6 bases from V and 1 base from J, with 13 bases between. The CDR3 sequence: CATSFERSSYEQYF. The CDR3 nucleotides read TGTGCCACCAGTTTTGAACGGTCATCCTACGAGCAGTACTTC.

The sample holds a few counts of this clonotype. This chain joins TRBV4-1 and TRBJ2-1; 7 nucleotides match TRBD1. CDR3 size: 15 residues. CDR1 MGHRA and CDR2 YSYEKL come from the germline V gene. With V trimmed by 3 bases and J by 5 bases, 7 bases remained unmatched. This CDR3 reads CASSHLGQANNEQFF. In nucleotides, the CDR3 is TGCGCCAGCAGCCACCTAGGACAGGCCAACAATGAGCAGTTCTTC.

The rearrangement uses TRBV6-1 and TRBJ2-4; the D gene is possibly TRBD2 (5 bases). The germline V gene encodes CDR1 MNHNS and CDR2 SASEGT. Trimming stripped 0 bases from V and 6 bases from J, with 30 bases between. The CDR3 loop spans 21 amino acids. DNA of the CDR3: TGTGCCAGCAGTGAAGCAGCAGCTCCGGGGTTTCGCGCGATGGGGAGAAACATTCAGTACTTC. It specifies CASSEAAAPGFRAMGRNIQYF.

This clonotype was seen a handful of times. The chain combines TRBV12-3 or TRBV12-4 with TRBJ2-3; possible D gene TRBD1, 6 bases. The CDR3 is made up of 15 amino acids. V lost 6 bases, J lost 1 base, and 14 bases lay in between. The CDR3 DNA follows: TGTGCCAGCAGGCTCCGGGACACAGGCACAGATACGCAGTATTTT. Its translation is CASRLRDTGTDTQYF.

This chain uses TRBV20-1 with TRBJ1-2; tentatively, D is TRBD1 (5 bases). The CDR3 extends over 15 amino acids. Germline V gene sequence: CDR1 DFQATT, CDR2 SNEGSKA (reference sequence). Trimming pared 7 bases from V and 4 bases from J, leaving 22 bases between. CDR3 sequence (DNA): TGCAGTGTCCCCGGGCCGGGGCTGTCGGGCTATGGCTACACCTTC. Its protein product is CSVPGPGLSGYGYTF.

The chain has TRBV6-5 and TRBJ2-3; 10 bases map to TRBD1. Germline lookup yields CDR1 MNHEY and CDR2 SVGAGI. Unmatched junction bases numbered 1, after V lost 4 bases and J lost 0 bases. The CDR3 is 15 amino acids. DNA for the CDR3: TGTGCCAGCAGTTCGGACAGGGGGAGCACAGATACGCAGTATTTT. This encodes CASSSDRGSTDTQYF.

This clonotype was recorded a few times. V gene TRBV2 combines with J gene TRBJ1-1, with TRBD1 matching over 8 bases. V was pared by 6 bases and J by 0 bases, with 6 bases of the junction left unmatched. The CDR3 totals 15 residues. Germline assignment: CDR1 SNHLY and CDR2 FYNNEI. CDR3 nucleotides: TGTGCCAGCAGAGGACAGGGAGAGATGAACACTGAAGCTTTCTTT. It codes for CASRGQGEMNTEAFF.

This clonotype was recorded at least ten times. The chain carries TRBV7-9 and TRBJ1-6; 9 nucleotides agree with TRBD1. Germline V gene sequence: CDR1 SEHNR, CDR2 FQNEAQ (reference sequence). V was pared by 6 bases and J by 6 bases, with 6 bases of the junction left unmatched. This CDR3 is built from 15 residues. This chain's CDR3 is CASSPSDRGNSPLHF. CDR3 in DNA: TGTGCCAGCAGTCCATCGGACAGGGGTAATTCACCCCTCCACTTT.